This TCR beta chain was retrieved from a study of regulatory T cells in long-lasting Graves disease. Described time point: persistent/refractory GD, antithyroid drugs over 5 years with positive TRAb. Researchers made the TCR library from RNA that was extracted from PBMCs. Building of the TCR beta libraries involved iRepertoire HTBI primers and Arm-PCR of CDR3 regions. MiXCR was run by TCRdb on the multiplex PCR reads, yielding one entry per CDR3 protein. Of about 660,000 distinct CDR3 sequences in the sample, 30% were seen once. This sequence was found in a female donor with Graves disease. The material was peripheral blood mononuclear cells (PBMCs), obtained when the disease was refractory, from a patient treated with antithyroid drugs.

The CDR3 spells CAWQSGLQLEKLFF. The CDR3 bases are TGTGCCTGGCAGTCGGGCTTACAGTTAGAAAAACTGTTTTTT. The chain couples TRBV30 to TRBJ1-4; D ambiguous. Germline V gene lookup returns CDR1 GTSNPN and CDR2 SVGIG (reference sequence). V lost 5 bases to trimming and J lost 8 bases, with 18 bases between them. The CDR3 covers 14 residues.